This TCR beta chain was captured in a study of CD8+ T cells in alopecia areata (dated 2018 in TCRdb). At the level of the whole study: Treated patients were enrolled in an open-label pilot trial of oral tofacitinib at 5 to 10 mg twice daily for moderate-to-severe alopecia areata. Patients stayed on tofacitinib for 6 to 18 months and then had 6 months of follow-up off drug so that delayed response and recurrence could be assessed. In treated patients, disease severity was measured using the SALT score, which gives the percentage of scalp surface area affected. In both human patients and the C3H/HeJ mouse model, the study applied high-throughput TCRbeta sequencing to look at T cell clonal expansion in alopecia areata. In humans, TCRbeta sequencing was performed on scalp tissue and on sorted CD4+ and CD8+ peripheral blood T cells from healthy controls and from patients with patchy or totalis/universalis alopecia areata. Tofacitinib-treated patients had biopsies at baseline and at 4 and 24 weeks of treatment, with a later scalp biopsy in several patients. Clonality in the scalp was compared among normal scalp (n=4), patchy alopecia areata scalp (n=8), and alopecia totalis/universalis scalp (n=8). RNA was extracted with the PAXgene miRNA kit for fixed scalp, the miRNeasy kit for PBMCs, and the RNeasy kit for mouse skin. TCRbeta CDR3 regions were amplified by immunoSEQ multiplex PCR using 35 Vbeta forward and 13 Jbeta reverse primers.

Paper-wide results and their limitations: Higher clonality and more expanded CD8+ clones were observed in lesional scalp than in normal scalp, particularly in alopecia totalis/universalis, a finding suggestive of antigenic drive. Shared TCR sequences between patients were less evident than in mice, which may be partly attributable to HLA diversity in the patient population. Scalp TCR repertoire analysis is complicated because resident alphabeta T cells in normal human skin are also sequenced, whereas mouse skin is dominated by gammadelta T cells. With tofacitinib, both scalp clonality and the number of expanded CD8+ clones among the top 100 scalp clones went down significantly. Because the treated cohort was small and included a single nonresponder, larger studies are needed to assess links between baseline CD8+ expansion and response. Many expanded lesional clones were found to persist in scalp and blood during tofacitinib treatment, and relapse after treatment cessation may be partly explained by this persistence.

Libraries were prepared through the immunoSEQ multiplex PCR assay. For TCR sequencing, RNA was extracted from every sample and reverse transcribed into cDNA to serve as template. SuperScript III was used for first-strand cDNA synthesis, primed with a 2:1 mix of oligo-dT and random hexamers. A synthetic immune receptor repertoire was used to assess amplification bias, and residual bias was removed computationally. The authors' analysis ran thus. Raw reads were preprocessed to remove errors, and CDR3 was defined according to IMGT conventions as the region from the conserved cysteine to phenylalanine. Clonality was computed by normalizing Shannon entropy by log2 of the number of productive unique TCRs and subtracting the result from 1. Whether scalp clones were CD4 or CD8 was inferred by matching scalp TCRbeta sequences against CD4 and CD8 repertoires sorted from blood. This is the immuneACCESS table as TCRdb keeps it, with only in-frame sequences that have V and J called. A part of the clones is gone; compared with another copy, unresolved V genes explain less than half, and the rest is unexplained. For V, J and clone size, that table is used; D and trimming come from the DNA. This sample comprises approximately 220,000 clones, around two fifths of them detected only once. The ten largest clones capture 0.48% of the sample.

Looking up the germline V gene (reference sequence) yields CDR1 LNHNV and CDR2 YYDKDF. The junction carries 13 bases between V and J, which are trimmed by 1 base and 10 bases respectively. The CDR3 sequence holds 14 residues, the cysteine and phenylalanine included. Only the CDR3 region is kept as DNA, spanning 42 bases read in frame from base 1. A note on this clone: Its specific antigen is unknown. No base qualities exist here, and no much larger clone lies one base off it.

What this sample's treatment or condition label stands for: oral pan-JAK inhibitor, 5-10 mg twice daily. From alopecia areata patients, peripheral blood was collected along with lesional scalp punch biopsies. PBMCs were isolated by density centrifugation and stained for CD3, CD4 and CD8, after which CD4+ and CD8+ T cells were sorted on a FACSAria. The sequence derives from a human donor with alopecia areata. The source was CD4+ T cells sorted from blood, collected between weeks 30 and 35, from a patient treated with tofacitinib. In this chain, TRBV15 is recombined with TRBJ1-4, with a weak D call of TRBD1 (5 bases match). The CDR3 protein: CATSRGGESVKLFF. The sequenced DNA is TGTGCCACCAGCAGAGGGGGGGAGAGCGTAAAACTGTTTTTT.